The source of this T cell receptor beta chain is a study of shared clonotypes between healthy human individuals. The CDR3 runs 14 residues. The germline V gene encodes CDR1 SGHRS and CDR2 YFSETQ. Trimming took 0 bases from V and 2 from J, leaving 8 bases between them. Deep-level running was used for the assay. Measured with immunoSEQ multiplex PCR; TCRdb has only the in-frame clones, and not every one. This table holds about 680,000 clones, around three quarters found once. Only Caucasian adults living in Nashville, Tennessee made up the donor group. Concerning this clone: Since a much larger clone is just one base distant, this may be a read error. The same CDR3 arises from other DNA sequences in this sample as well.

This receptor was identified in a woman aged 25 to 39 in good health. Sequenced sample: memory CD4+ T cells sorted from blood. Subset reported: CD45RA-negative fraction. V usage is TRBV5-1 and J usage is TRBJ2-5, with a possible D match to TRBD2 (6 bases). CDR3 nucleotide sequence: TGCGCCAGCAGCTTGGAGGCGGGGCAAGAGACCCAGTACTTC. Protein: CASSLEAGQETQYF.